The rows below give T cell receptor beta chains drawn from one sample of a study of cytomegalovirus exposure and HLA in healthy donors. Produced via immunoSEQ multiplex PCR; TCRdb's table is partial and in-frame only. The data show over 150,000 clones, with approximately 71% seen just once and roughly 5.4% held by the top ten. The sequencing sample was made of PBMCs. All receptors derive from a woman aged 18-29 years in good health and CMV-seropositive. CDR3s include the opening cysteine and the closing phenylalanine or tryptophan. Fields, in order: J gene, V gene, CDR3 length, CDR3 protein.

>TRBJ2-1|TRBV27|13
CASMGYRDNEQFF
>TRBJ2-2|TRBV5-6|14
CASSPTGVPGELFF
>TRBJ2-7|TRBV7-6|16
CASSEFLAGGWYEQYF
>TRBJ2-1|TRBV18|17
CASSPPWGTEIYNEQFF
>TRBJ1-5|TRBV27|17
CAGQKRPESRVDQPQHF
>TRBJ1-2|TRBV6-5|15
CASSYSPTEGSSYTF
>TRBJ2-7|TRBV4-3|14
CASSQGIQGYEQYF
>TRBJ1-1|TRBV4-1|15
CASSPRTGQNTEAFF
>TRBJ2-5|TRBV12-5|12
CASGLVRGNQYF
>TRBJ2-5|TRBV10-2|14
CASSDRDTTETQYF
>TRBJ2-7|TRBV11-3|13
CASSLVTGNEQYF
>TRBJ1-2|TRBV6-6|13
CASTYTEAGGYTF
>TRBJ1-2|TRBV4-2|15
CASSQVSHSSYGYTF
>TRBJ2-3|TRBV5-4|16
CASSLRRGGLADTQYF
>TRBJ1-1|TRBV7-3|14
CASNLQGKWSEAFF
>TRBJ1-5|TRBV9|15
CASSETGSSNQPQHF
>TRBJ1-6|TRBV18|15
CATNELQGTNSPLHF
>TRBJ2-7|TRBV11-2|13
CASSLTPTYEQYF
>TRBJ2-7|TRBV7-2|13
CASSLAAVYEQYF
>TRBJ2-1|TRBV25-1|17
CASSEFSGGAAYNEQFF
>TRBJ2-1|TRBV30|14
CAWSSGVSYNEQFF
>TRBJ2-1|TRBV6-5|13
CASSYSYYNEQFF
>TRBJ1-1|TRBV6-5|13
CASSGGVNTEAFF
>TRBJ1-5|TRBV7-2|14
CASSGGYSNQPQHF
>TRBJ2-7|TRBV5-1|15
CASSLGAGGTYEQYF
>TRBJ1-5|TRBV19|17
CASSLTGGRYSNQPQHF
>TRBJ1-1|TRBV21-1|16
CASSKAEDRVFTEAFF
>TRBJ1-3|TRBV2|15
CASGGQGRPGNTIYF
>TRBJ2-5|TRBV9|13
CASNPTGGETQYF
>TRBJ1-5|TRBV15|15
CAASRDNRDDQPQHF
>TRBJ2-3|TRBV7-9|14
CASSPAAGTDTQYF
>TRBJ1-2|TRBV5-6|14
CASSISGTVYGYTF
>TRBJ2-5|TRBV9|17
CASSPPGLAGGQETQYF
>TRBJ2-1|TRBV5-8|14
CASSPRQGRDEQFF
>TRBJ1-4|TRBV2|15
CATGGRFTTNEKLFF
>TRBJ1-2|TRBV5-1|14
CASSAQGVNYGYTF
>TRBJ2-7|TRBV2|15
CASRAGRGATYEQYF
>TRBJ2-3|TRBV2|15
CASSVLQGRSDTQYF
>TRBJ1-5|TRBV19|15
CASRERTGFREPQHF
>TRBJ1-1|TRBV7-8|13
CASRSTGYTEAFF
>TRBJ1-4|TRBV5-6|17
CASSLVPSSTEEEKLFF
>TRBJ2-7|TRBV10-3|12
CAISDRVYEQYF
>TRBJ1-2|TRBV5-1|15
CASSWDMGHHEGYTF
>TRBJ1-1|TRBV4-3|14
CASSQDGEGTEAFF
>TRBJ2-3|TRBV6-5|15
CASSYGGGSTDTQYF
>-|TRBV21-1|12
CAGRDRGYEQYF
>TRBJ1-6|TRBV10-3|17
CAISVGHSSPDNSPLHF
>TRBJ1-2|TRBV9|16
CASSAPSGTGEHGYTF
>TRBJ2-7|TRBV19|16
CASSGVRGIDSGEQYF
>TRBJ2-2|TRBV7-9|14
CASSSTQGYGELFF
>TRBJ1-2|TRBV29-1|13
CSVEETGRKGYTF
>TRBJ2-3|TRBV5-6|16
CASSQLGGGYTDTQYF